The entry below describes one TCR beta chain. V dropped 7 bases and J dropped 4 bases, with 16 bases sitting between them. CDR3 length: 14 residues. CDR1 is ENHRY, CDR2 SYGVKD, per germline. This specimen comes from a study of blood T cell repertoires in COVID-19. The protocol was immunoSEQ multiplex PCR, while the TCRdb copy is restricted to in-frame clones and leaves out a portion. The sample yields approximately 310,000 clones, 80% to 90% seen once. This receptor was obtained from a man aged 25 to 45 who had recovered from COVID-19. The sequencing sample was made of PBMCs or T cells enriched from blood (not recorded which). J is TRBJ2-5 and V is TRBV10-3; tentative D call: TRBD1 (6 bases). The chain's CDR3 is CAIKQGHLGETQYF. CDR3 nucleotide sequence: TGTGCCATCAAACAGGGACATTTAGGAGAGACCCAGTACTTC.